These 5 T cell receptor beta chains came from one sample sequenced in a study of cytomegalovirus exposure and HLA in healthy donors. The PCR employed 60 Vbeta primers together with 13 Jbeta primers. Using immunoSEQ multiplex PCR, the repertoire was profiled, and TCRdb retains in-frame clones only, with some absent. The table shows roughly 120,000 clones, with around three quarters occurring only once. Sequencing was performed on PBMCs. All receptors derive from a man aged 18 to 35 in good health and CMV-seronegative.

This clone is medium-sized within its sample. The CDR3, as DNA: TGTGCCACCAGCAGTGGGACAGACTACGAGCAGTACTTC. Amino acids: CATSSGTDYEQYF. The chain joins TRBV15 to TRBJ2-7; 7 bases are shared with TRBD1. Trimming took 3 bases from V and 3 from J; bases not matched to a gene: 2. The CDR3 spans 13 residues. Germline CDR1 LNHNV, CDR2 YYDKDF (reference sequence). The entire variable domain, with the rest obtained from reference TRBV15 and TRBJ2-7, is as follows: DAMVIQNPRYQVTQFGKPVTLSCSQTLNHNVMYWYQQKSSQAPKLLFHYYDKDFNNEADTPDNFQSRRPNTSFCFLDIRSPGLGDTAMYLCATSSGTDYEQYFGPGTRLTVT.

The chain carries TRBV7-8 and TRBJ1-2, with unresolved D. Germline-derived CDR1 and CDR2 are SGHVS and FQNEAQ. Deletions cut 4 bases from V and 0 bases from J, with 18 bases between. The CDR3 is 17 amino acids. CDR3 DNA: TGTGCCAGCAGCTCACACGCGGGGTCGACGGCTAACTATGGCTACACCTTC. This translates into CASSSHAGSTANYGYTF.

This sequence joins TRBV4-2 and TRBJ2-1; 12 bases fit TRBD2. Per germline, CDR1 LGHNA and CDR2 YNFKEQ. This CDR3 contains 16 residues. With 1 base clipped from V and 5 bases from J, the junction kept 3 bases outside the gene matches. The CDR3 nucleotides are TGTGCCAGCAGCCAAGCCGGACTAGCGGGAAACAATGAGCAGTTCTTC. This translates into CASSQAGLAGNNEQFF.

To note about this clone: Since no conserved phenylalanine or tryptophan closes the CDR3, a read error is the likely cause. The rearrangement uses TRBV28 and TRBJ2-7, with TRBD1 matching 9 bases. In germline, CDR1 is MDHEN, CDR2 SYDVKM. V shed 3 bases, J shed 3 bases, and the junction held 9 bases outside the gene matches. The CDR3 covers 16 residues. Written as DNA, the CDR3 is TGTGCCAGCAGTTTTACTACAGGGGGCGCGATCTACGAGCAGTACCTC. Encoded protein: CASSFTTGGAIYEQYL.

The gene calls are TRBV15 and TRBJ1-6, with 9 bases lining up with TRBD1. Trimming removed 5 bases from V and 3 bases from J; junction bases left unmatched: 8. This CDR3 has 17 residues. Germline V lookup: CDR1 LNHNV, CDR2 YYDKDF (reference sequence). In nucleotides, the CDR3 is TGTGCCACCAGCCCCTCCCGGGACAGGGACTATAATTCACCCCTCCACTTT. Its protein is CATSPSRDRDYNSPLHF. The entire variable domain, with the rest obtained from reference TRBV15 and TRBJ1-6, is as follows: DAMVIQNPRYQVTQFGKPVTLSCSQTLNHNVMYWYQQKSSQAPKLLFHYYDKDFNNEADTPDNFQSRRPNTSFCFLDIRSPGLGDTAMYLCATSPSRDRDYNSPLHFGNGTRLTVT.